These T cell receptor beta chains were read from a single sample in a study of control samples from healthy donors and cancer patients. Profiled with immunoSEQ multiplex PCR; TCRdb holds only in-frame clones, not every one. This table has about 110,000 clones, approximately 90% appearing once. Sequenced: blood. Receptors originate from a human donor in good health. The donor label of this sample is uncertain. Each CDR3 is given with its conserved first and last residue. The D gene is left open where the match is weak. Size values are once, few and many counts, or a class for expanded clones, and some rows have none.

16 | TRBJ2-3 | TRBV5-1 | TRBD2 | NA | CASSLAGSGGADTQYF | TGCGCCAGCAGCTTGGCAGGTAGCGGGGGCGCAGATACGCAGTATTTT
14 | TRBJ1-6 | TRBV19 | TRBD1 | NA | CASRVTGDTSPLHF | TGTGCCAGTCGCGTGACAGGGGATACTTCACCCCTCCACTTT
16 | TRBJ1-4 | TRBV6-1 | NA | NA | CASSEAGGRGNEKLFF | TGTGCCAGCAGTGAAGCGGGGGGGCGGGGAAATGAAAAACTGTTTTTT
14 | TRBJ1-3 | TRBV18 | NA | NA | CASSPEQGRNTIYF | TGTGCCAGCTCACCAGAGCAGGGAAGGAACACCATATATTTT
18 | TRBJ1-1 | TRBV3-1/TRBV3-2 | NA | NA | CASSQKIGGAGGKTEAFF | TGTGCCAGCAGCCAAAAAATCGGGGGGGCTGGAGGGAAGACTGAAGCTTTCTTT
15 | TRBJ1-3 | TRBV7-8 | NA | NA | CASSSGRNSGNTIYF | TGTGCCAGCAGCTCCGGACGGAACTCTGGAAACACCATATATTTT
15 | TRBJ2-5 | TRBV9 | TRBD1 | NA | CASSGSGGLEETQYF | TGTGCCAGCAGCGGGTCAGGGGGCCTCGAAGAGACCCAGTACTTC
15 | TRBJ2-1 | TRBV24-1 | TRBD1 | once | CATSDPTGGRDEQFF | TGTGCCACCAGTGACCCGACAGGGGGCAGGGATGAGCAGTTCTTC
14 | TRBJ1-3 | TRBV14 | NA | NA | CASSQSQSGNTIYF | TGTGCCAGCAGCCAGTCACAATCTGGAAACACCATATATTTT
17 | TRBJ1-2 | TRBV15 | TRBD1 | NA | CATSREGTGLANYGYTF | TGTGCCACCAGCAGAGAGGGGACAGGCCTCGCTAACTATGGCTACACCTTC
15 | TRBJ1-6 | TRBV6-5 | TRBD1 | NA | CASTKQGFYNSPLHF | TGTGCCAGCACCAAACAGGGGTTCTATAATTCACCCCTCCACTTT
15 | TRBJ1-5 | TRBV18 | TRBD1 | once | CASSPSRGTGQPQHF | TGTGCCAGCTCACCATCCAGGGGGACGGGTCAGCCCCAGCATTTT
15 | TRBJ1-5 | TRBV3-1/TRBV3-2 | NA | NA | CASSQAGAADQPQHF | TGTGCCAGCAGCCAAGCGGGTGCTGCGGACCAGCCCCAGCATTTT
15 | TRBJ2-5 | TRBV5-4 | NA | NA | CASSFSPGGQETQYF | TGTGCCAGCAGCTTCAGCCCTGGGGGTCAAGAGACCCAGTACTTC
16 | TRBJ2-7 | TRBV4-2 | NA | NA | CASSQNTGTFAYEQYF | TGTGCCAGCAGCCAAAATACCGGGACATTTGCCTACGAGCAGTACTTC
14 | TRBJ2-2 | TRBV6-5 | NA | NA | CASRAGGDTGELFF | TGTGCCAGCAGAGCAGGGGGGGACACCGGGGAGCTGTTTTTT
15 | TRBJ2-3 | TRBV10-1 | TRBD2 | NA | CASSEMRGVTDTQYF | TGCGCCAGCAGTGAGATGCGGGGGGTCACAGATACGCAGTATTTT
16 | TRBJ1-1 | TRBV18 | TRBD1 | NA | CASSPGQGTRDTEAFF | TGTGCCAGCTCACCAGGACAGGGGACAAGAGACACTGAAGCTTTCTTT
13 | TRBJ2-5 | TRBV2 | NA | once | CASSVGAQETQYF | TGTGCCAGCAGTGTAGGGGCCCAAGAGACCCAGTACTTC
13 | TRBJ1-4 | TRBV7-8 | TRBD1 | NA | CASSRYRGEKLFF | TGTGCCAGCAGCAGGTACAGGGGCGAAAAACTGTTTTTT
14 | TRBJ2-7 | TRBV27 | NA | NA | CASSLSIGTYEQYF | TGTGCCAGCAGTTTATCGATTGGGACCTACGAGCAGTACTTC
17 | TRBJ1-6 | TRBV27 | NA | once | CASSPQFDSFGNSPLHF | TGTGCCAGCAGTCCGCAATTCGACAGCTTCGGCAATTCACCCCTCCACTTT
14 | TRBJ1-3 | TRBV19 | NA | NA | CASSIRGSGNTIYF | TGTGCCAGTAGTATTCGGGGGTCTGGAAACACCATATATTTT
15 | TRBJ1-1 | TRBV9 | NA | NA | CASSVGSRRTTEAFF | TGTGCCAGCAGCGTGGGGTCGAGGAGGACCACTGAAGCTTTCTTT
15 | TRBJ2-5 | TRBV6-1 | NA | NA | CASSEAWGLQETQYF | TGTGCCAGCAGTGAAGCCTGGGGGCTCCAAGAGACCCAGTACTTC
14 | TRBJ2-7 | TRBV10-1 | NA | NA | CASSKINSPHEQYF | TGCGCCAGCAGTAAGATCAACAGTCCCCACGAGCAGTACTTC
12 | TRBJ1-3 | TRBV12-3/TRBV12-4 | NA | NA | CASSTGSGTIYF | TGTGCCAGCAGTACGGGGAGCGGCACCATATATTTT
14 | TRBJ2-2 | TRBV19 | NA | once | CASSIDRVTGELFF | TGTGCCAGTAGTATAGATCGGGTCACCGGGGAGCTGTTTTTT
14 | TRBJ1-1 | TRBV19 | NA | NA | CASSITGKNTEAFF | TGTGCCAGTAGTATAACAGGAAAGAACACTGAAGCTTTCTTT